This T cell receptor beta chain was sequenced during a study of T cell repertoires in cytomegalovirus infection. A word on this clonotype: What it recognizes is unknown.

This CDR3 contains 15 residues. Germline CDR1 reads SGHDT; CDR2 reads YYEEEE. V dropped 1 base and J dropped 2; count of bases not matched to a gene: 3. TCRdb reprocessed the reads with MiXCR, giving one entry per CDR3 protein. The table records some 200,000 distinct CDR3 sequences, 38% of them present only once. Sequenced material: CD8+ T cells from cultured PBMCs, taken from culture after CMV antigen stimulation. The rearrangement links TRBV5-6 to TRBJ1-3; 7 nucleotides match TRBD1. This receptor was taken from a human donor in good health (CMV status not recorded). Some clones in this sample may be carry-over from other donors' samples. This CDR3 reads CASSLWQGAGNTIYF. In nucleotides, the CDR3 is TGTGCCAGCAGCTTGTGGCAGGGGGCTGGAAACACCATATATTTT.